This passage covers 18 T cell receptor beta chains from one sample sequenced in a study of vaccination and CD4 T cells after COVID-19. Treatment: roughly 10-day PBMC culture with coronavirus spike peptide pools or control peptides (ViraFEST assay). The Oncomine TCR Beta short-read assay sequenced DNA from cultured CD4+ T cells. TCRdb called the PCR reads again in MiXCR, with one record for every CDR3 protein. The sample lists over 10,000 distinct CDR3 sequences, approximately 62% occurring once. The antigens of these receptors remain unknown. Material for sequencing was CD4+ T cells from blood, cultured in vitro. Receptors were obtained from a human donor who had recovered from COVID-19.

This chain uses TRBV19 with TRBJ1-6; D is uncertain. CDR1 and CDR2 (germline): LNHDA, SQIVND (reference sequence). This CDR3 is 14 amino acids long. V lost 4 bases and J lost 5, with 9 bases in between. The CDR3 nucleotides are TGTGCCAGTAGTAGGTTCAGCGATAATTCACCCCTCCACTTT. Amino acid sequence: CASSRFSDNSPLHF.

The gene calls are TRBV20-1 and TRBJ2-7; D call uncertain. The CDR3 consists of 12 residues. Germline CDR1 is DFQATT and CDR2 is SNEGSKA (reference sequence). The V end was cut by 3 bases, the J end by 6 bases, with 12 bases between. The CDR3 here is CSASPLVAEQYF. The CDR3 DNA sequence: TGCAGTGCTAGTCCGCTAGTAGCCGAGCAGTACTTC.

This clonotype was detected only a few times. The V and J genes are TRBV20-1 and TRBJ2-5; 8 bases fit TRBD1. V was pared by 0 bases and J by 4 bases, with 4 bases of the junction left unmatched. This CDR3 spans 14 amino acids. Germline CDR1 and CDR2: DFQATT and SNEGSKA (reference sequence). The CDR3 here is CSAREGGQGETQYF. The CDR3 nucleotides read TGCAGTGCTAGAGAAGGTGGACAGGGAGAGACCCAGTACTTC.

This sequence joins TRBV5-4 and TRBJ2-3; D unresolved. Germline CDR1 SGHNT, CDR2 YYREEE (reference sequence). Trimming cost V 0 bases and J 1 base, with 6 bases left between them. The CDR3 length is 14 residues. CDR3 sequence reads: CASSLGRGTDTQYF. CDR3 nucleotides: TGTGCCAGCAGCTTGGGACGGGGCACAGATACGCAGTATTTT.

This clonotype appeared a few times. The chain uses TRBV24-1 and TRBJ1-5, with a possible D match to TRBD1 (5 bases). Germline CDR1 is KGHDR and CDR2 is SFDVKD. The V end lost 9 bases, the J end lost 1 base, and 6 bases lay between the germline ends. The CDR3 has 12 residues. This chain's CDR3 is CATQGSNQPQHF. Here the CDR3 DNA reads TGTGCCACCCAGGGAAGCAATCAGCCCCAGCATTTT.

The rearrangement links TRBV19 to TRBJ2-7, with D maybe TRBD2 (5 bases). Germline lookup yields CDR1 LNHDA and CDR2 SQIVND (reference sequence). The CDR3 is 14 residues long. Trimming cost V 6 bases and J 4 bases, with 16 bases left between them. CDR3 sequence reads: CASSPGLRRYEQYF. CDR3 sequence (DNA): TGTGCCAGTAGCCCGGGCCTGAGGAGGTACGAGCAGTACTTC.

The CDR3 here is CASSDSDRGELFF. The DNA for the CDR3 is TGTGCCAGCAGTGACTCGGACAGGGGGGAGCTGTTTTTT. The genes are TRBV6-4 and TRBJ2-2, with TRBD1 identical over 7 bases. The CDR3 length is 13 residues. J lost 8 bases, V lost 0 bases, and 0 bases had no gene match. Germline assignment: CDR1 MRHNA and CDR2 SNTAGT.

This clonotype has a handful of counts. J is TRBJ2-5 and V is TRBV7-2; maybe TRBD2 (6 bases). Per the germline V gene, CDR1 is SGHTA and CDR2 is FQGNSA. The V end was cut by 1 base, the J end by 4 bases, with 7 bases between. The CDR3 runs to 13 residues. The CDR3 sequence is CASSLGGLETQYF. DNA for the CDR3: TGTGCCAGCAGCTTAGGGGGACTAGAGACCCAGTACTTC.

This clonotype was counted only a few times. The chain recombines TRBV27 with TRBJ2-5; the D call may be TRBD1 or TRBD2 (5 bases each). This CDR3 region has 15 residues. Germline V gene lookup returns CDR1 MNHEY and CDR2 SMNVEV (reference sequence). V was cut by 4 bases and J by 2 bases, with 14 bases left in between. In DNA form, the CDR3 reads TGTGCCAGCAGTTCAAACGGGACCCCACAAGAGACCCAGTACTTC. Translation gives CASSSNGTPQETQYF.

The chain combines TRBV7-9 with TRBJ2-5; the match to TRBD2 covers 13 bases. This CDR3 has 15 residues. With V trimmed by 5 bases and J by 5 bases, 5 bases remained unmatched. The germline V gene has CDR1 SEHNR and CDR2 FQNEAQ (reference sequence). For the CDR3, the DNA is TGTGCCAGCAGCGAATTACTAGCGGGAGGGGAGACCCAGTACTTC. It specifies CASSELLAGGETQYF.

The chain joins TRBV20-1 to TRBJ2-7, with 12 positions matching TRBD2. This CDR3 region has 15 residues. After removal of 6 bases from V and 2 bases from J, the junction contained 8 bases not matched to a gene. The germline gives CDR1 DFQATT, CDR2 SNEGSKA (reference sequence). CDR3 sequence: CSAETWTSGTYEQYF. Written as DNA, the CDR3 is TGCAGTGCCGAGACATGGACTAGCGGGACCTACGAGCAGTACTTC.

The rearrangement uses TRBV20-1 and TRBJ2-3; TRBD2 is a possible D gene (6 bases). In germline, CDR1 is DFQATT, CDR2 SNEGSKA (reference sequence). Between the trimmed V and J ends, which lost 3 bases and 0 bases, there was a span of 13 bases. The CDR3 length is 15 residues. The CDR3 protein is CSASPGRDSTDTQYF. The CDR3 bases are TGCAGTGCTAGTCCTGGGCGGGACAGCACAGATACGCAGTATTTT.

Only a few counts were recorded for this clonotype. The chain combines TRBV7-3 with TRBJ2-3; 7 nucleotides align to TRBD1. Trimming took 5 bases from V and 6 from J; bases not matched to a gene: 11. CDR1 and CDR2 from the germline V gene are SGHTA and FQGTGA. This CDR3 is 15 amino acids long. CDR3 bases: TGTGCCAGCAGCCCCCAAGGGGGCCTCGGGGATACGCAGTATTTT. Amino acids: CASSPQGGLGDTQYF.

The chain joins TRBV28 to TRBJ2-7, with 7 positions matching TRBD1. The J segment lost 3 bases and the V segment lost 6 bases, leaving 8 bases of the junction unmatched. The CDR3 is 14 residues long. Germline values: CDR1 MDHEN, CDR2 SYDVKM. Here the CDR3 reads CASREGTVDYEQYF. CDR3 bases: TGTGCCAGCAGGGAAGGGACAGTCGACTACGAGCAGTACTTC.

This chain connects TRBV7-8 to TRBJ2-7; D is unclear. Looked up from germline, CDR1 is SGHVS and CDR2 is FQNEAQ. The V end lost 1 base, the J end lost 7 bases, and 17 bases lay between the germline ends. The CDR3 has 15 residues. CDR3 amino acids: CASSLDGWVAREQYF. The CDR3 DNA follows: TGTGCCAGCAGCTTAGACGGATGGGTGGCGCGGGAGCAGTACTTC.

J is TRBJ2-5 and V is TRBV2; 9 positions agree with TRBD1. V shed 6 bases and J 3 bases; nucleotides not matched to a gene: 5. The CDR3 totals 14 residues. Germline CDR1 is SNHLY and CDR2 is FYNNEI. The CDR3, as DNA: TGTGCCAGCAGCAACAGGGACAGGGAAGAGACCCAGTACTTC. Translation: CASSNRDREETQYF.

The table lists this clonotype with a few counts. The chain employs TRBV27 and TRBJ2-5, with 7 bases aligning to TRBD1. CDR1 is MNHEY, CDR2 SMNVEV, per germline (reference sequence). V dropped 7 bases and J dropped 2; count of bases not matched to a gene: 4. The CDR3 has 13 amino acids. CDR3 in amino acids: CASTTRGQETQYF. Written as DNA, the CDR3 is TGTGCCAGCACGACCAGGGGGCAAGAGACCCAGTACTTC.

The chain uses TRBV28 and TRBJ2-7; 8 nucleotides line up with TRBD1. Trimming took 6 bases from V and 3 from J; bases not matched to a gene: 16. The CDR3 has 17 amino acids. CDR1 is MDHEN and CDR2 is SYDVKM in the germline V gene. The CDR3, as DNA: TGTGCCAGCAGCCCTTGGGGCAGGGGGCGCGATGGCTACGAGCAGTACTTC. This codes for CASSPWGRGRDGYEQYF.